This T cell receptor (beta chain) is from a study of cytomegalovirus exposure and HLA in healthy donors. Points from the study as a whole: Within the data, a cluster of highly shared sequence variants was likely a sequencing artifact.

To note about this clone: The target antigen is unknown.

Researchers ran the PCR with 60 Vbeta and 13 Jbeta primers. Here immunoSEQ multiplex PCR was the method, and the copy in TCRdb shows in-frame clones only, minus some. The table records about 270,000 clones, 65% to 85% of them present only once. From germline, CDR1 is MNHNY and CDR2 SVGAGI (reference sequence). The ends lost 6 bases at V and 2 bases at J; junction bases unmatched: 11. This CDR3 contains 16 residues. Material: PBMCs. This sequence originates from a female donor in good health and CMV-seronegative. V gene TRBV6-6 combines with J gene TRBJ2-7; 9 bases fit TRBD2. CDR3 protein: CASSQLSGRRTYEQYF. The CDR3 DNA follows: TGTGCCAGCAGCCAACTTAGCGGGAGACGGACCTACGAGCAGTACTTC.